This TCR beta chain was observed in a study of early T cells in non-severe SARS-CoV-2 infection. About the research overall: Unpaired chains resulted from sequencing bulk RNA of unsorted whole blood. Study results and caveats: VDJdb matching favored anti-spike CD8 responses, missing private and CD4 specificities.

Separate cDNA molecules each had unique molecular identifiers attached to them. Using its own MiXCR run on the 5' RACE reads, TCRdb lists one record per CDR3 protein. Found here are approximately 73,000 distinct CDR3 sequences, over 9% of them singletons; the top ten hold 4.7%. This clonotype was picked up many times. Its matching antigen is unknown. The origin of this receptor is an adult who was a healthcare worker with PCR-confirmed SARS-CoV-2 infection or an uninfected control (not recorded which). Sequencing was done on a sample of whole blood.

CDR3 in amino acids: CSATDRSRGEKLFF. CDR3 DNA: TGCAGTGCTACAGACAGGTCGAGGGGTGAAAAACTGTTTTTT. The rearrangement joins TRBV20-1 to TRBJ1-4; tentatively, D is TRBD1 (6 bases). The CDR3 is 14 residues long. Trimming cost V 4 bases and J 7 bases, with 16 bases left between them. CDR1 and CDR2 from the germline V gene are DFQATT and SNEGSKA (reference sequence).